The rows below give T cell receptor beta chains drawn from one sample of a study of blood T cells in healthy people across ages. TCRdb reprocessed the 5' RACE reads via MiXCR and lists one record per CDR3 protein. The top ten clones hold about a fifth of a sample with 850,000 to 1,000,000 distinct CDR3 sequences, roughly 51% of them seen once. Sequenced sample: blood. Source of these receptors: a woman aged 60-75 years in good health. Both conserved end residues are part of each CDR3. The D gene is left open where the match is weak. Rows may omit the clone size; those that give it use once, few, many or a size class.

J | size | V | D | CDR3 | DNA
TRBJ1-5 | few | TRBV12-3/TRBV12-4 | TRBD1 | CASSADRLQPQHF | TGTGCCAGCAGTGCGGACAGGCTTCAGCCCCAGCATTTT
TRBJ2-1 | - | TRBV2 | - | CASIPRAYNEQFF | TGTGCCAGCATTCCAAGGGCCTACAATGAGCAGTTCTTC
TRBJ2-5 | - | TRBV3-1 | - | CASSQLQLLWETQYF | TGTGCCAGCAGCCAATTGCAGTTATTGTGGGAGACCCAGTACTTC
TRBJ2-1 | - | TRBV5-1 | TRBD2 | CASSLMSSGNNEQFF | TGCGCCAGCAGCTTGATGTCTAGCGGAAACAATGAGCAGTTCTTC
TRBJ2-3 | - | TRBV5-4 | - | CASSLVYRDNTDTQYF | TGTGCCAGCAGCTTGGTTTACCGGGACAACACAGATACGCAGTATTTT
TRBJ2-7 | few | TRBV4-1 | - | CASSHLPGVAGFYEQYF | TGCGCCAGCAGCCACCTCCCCGGGGTAGCCGGGTTCTACGAGCAGTACTTC
TRBJ2-1 | - | TRBV5-1 | - | CASSLVWGEYDEQFF | TGCGCCAGCAGCTTGGTCTGGGGGGAATATGATGAGCAGTTCTTC
TRBJ2-3 | few | TRBV20-1 | - | CSARKQGTDTQYF | TGCAGTGCTAGGAAACAGGGCACAGATACGCAGTATTTT
TRBJ2-1 | - | TRBV7-8 | - | CATVGYPLYNEQFF | TGTGCCACCGTGGGGTATCCACTGTACAATGAGCAGTTCTTC
TRBJ2-5 | - | TRBV28 | - | CASSPLGLLEETQYF | TGTGCCAGCAGTCCCTTGGGACTCCTTGAAGAGACCCAGTACTTC
TRBJ2-3 | - | TRBV30 | - | CAQTGRLTDTQYF | TGTGCCCAAACTGGCCGACTCACAGATACGCAGTATTTT
TRBJ2-1 | - | TRBV18 | - | CVSSPLGRNQETQFF | TGTGTCAGCTCACCCCTTGGACGAAACCAAGAGACCCAGTTCTTC
TRBJ2-5 | few | TRBV12-3/TRBV12-4 | - | CASREGLYQETQYF | TGTGCCAGCAGAGAGGGGTTGTACCAAGAGACCCAGTACTTC
TRBJ2-1 | - | TRBV11-2 | - | CASSRLVGEGQFF | TGTGCCAGCAGCCGATTGGTGGGAGAGGGACAGTTCTTC
TRBJ2-7 | many | TRBV9 | TRBD2 | CASSAGLAGARGYEQYF | TGTGCCAGCAGCGCAGGACTAGCGGGAGCACGGGGCTACGAGCAGTACTTC
TRBJ2-7 | few | TRBV12-3/TRBV12-4 | TRBD1 | CASSRTGDLPYEQYF | TGTGCCAGCAGTCGGACAGGAGATTTACCCTACGAGCAGTACTTC
TRBJ2-1 | few | TRBV28 | TRBD2 | CACGGRYYNEQFF | TGTGCCTGTGGCGGGAGGTACTACAATGAGCAGTTCTTC
TRBJ2-1 | - | TRBV6-6 | - | CASSYEKQGAEQFF | TGTGCCAGCAGTTATGAGAAACAGGGAGCTGAGCAGTTCTTC
TRBJ2-4 | - | TRBV19 | TRBD1 | CASSGTGGQQYF | TGTGCCAGTTCCGGGACAGGGGGCCAGCAGTACTTC
TRBJ2-5 | - | TRBV20-1 | - | CSALARRETQYF | TGCAGTGCCCTGGCGAGAAGAGAGACCCAGTACTTC
TRBJ2-7 | - | TRBV9 | - | CASSVGERALEQYF | TGTGCCAGCAGCGTAGGAGAACGGGCTTTGGAGCAGTACTTC
TRBJ1-2 | - | TRBV6-5 | - | CASSNPVGGYTF | TGTGCCAGCAGTAATCCGGTCGGTGGCTACACCTTC
TRBJ2-7 | few | TRBV12-3/TRBV12-4 | TRBD2 | CASSPTSGGSEQYF | TGTGCCAGCAGTCCAACTAGCGGGGGGTCGGAGCAGTACTTC
TRBJ2-7 | - | TRBV4-2 | - | CASSQEQASYEQYF | TGTGCCAGCAGCCAAGAACAGGCCTCCTACGAGCAGTACTTC
TRBJ2-4 | - | TRBV4-1 | - | CASSQGGRGDIQYF | TGCGCCAGCAGCCAAGGCGGGCGAGGGGACATTCAGTACTTC
TRBJ1-5 | - | TRBV4-2 | - | CASSQNDQPQHF | TGTGCCAGCAGCCAGAATGATCAGCCCCAGCATTTT
TRBJ1-4 | - | TRBV28 | - | CASSGRYEGGTEKLFF | TGTGCCAGCAGTGGTCGTTACGAGGGTGGTACTGAAAAACTGTTTTTT
TRBJ2-1 | many | TRBV20-1 | - | CSARVAGNEQFF | TGCAGTGCTAGAGTCGCAGGAAATGAGCAGTTCTTC
TRBJ2-7 | few | TRBV20-1 | TRBD1 | CSARDRTGSYEQYF | TGCAGTGCTAGAGATAGGACAGGGTCCTACGAGCAGTACTTC
TRBJ1-4 | - | TRBV6-5 | - | CASSYFLLPTRARKLFF | TGTGCCAGCAGTTACTTCCTCCTTCCGACCAGGGCGAGAAAACTGTTTTTT
TRBJ2-7 | - | TRBV6-6 | - | CASSYPRGNEFYEQYF | TGTGCCAGCAGTTACCCTAGGGGGAACGAGTTCTACGAGCAGTACTTC
TRBJ2-1 | once | TRBV5-1 | TRBD2 | CASSLLMTSGGYNEQFF | TGCGCCAGCAGCCTCCTCATGACTAGCGGGGGCTACAATGAGCAGTTCTTC
TRBJ2-7 | - | TRBV7-9 | TRBD2 | CASSLGGSSHEQYF | TGTGCCAGCAGCTTGGGGGGGAGCTCCCACGAGCAGTACTTC
TRBJ2-1 | few | TRBV5-1 | - | CASTSGSVYNEQFF | TGCGCCAGCACCTCAGGGAGCGTTTACAATGAGCAGTTCTTC
TRBJ2-1 | - | TRBV6-2/TRBV6-3 | - | CASRGSYNEQFF | TGTGCCAGCCGAGGGTCCTACAATGAGCAGTTCTTC
TRBJ2-5 | once | TRBV6-5 | - | CASRSSGTGKETQYF | TGTGCCAGCAGGAGTTCCGGGACTGGGAAAGAGACCCAGTACTTC
TRBJ1-2 | - | TRBV7-9 | - | CASSHLLSENNYGYTF | TGTGCCAGCAGCCACTTACTCTCCGAGAACAACTATGGCTACACCTTC
TRBJ2-2 | few | TRBV5-1 | - | CASSLGRQYTGELFF | TGCGCCAGCAGCTTGGGCAGACAATACACCGGGGAGCTGTTTTTT
TRBJ1-4 | - | TRBV12-3/TRBV12-4 | TRBD1 | CASSGRTGRGEKLFF | TGTGCCAGCAGTGGACGGACAGGCCGGGGTGAAAAACTGTTTTTT
TRBJ2-5 | - | TRBV11-1 | - | CASSRVADVRETQYF | TGTGCCAGCAGCCGCGTGGCGGATGTTCGGGAGACCCAGTACTTC
TRBJ2-1 | once | TRBV7-9 | TRBD1 | CASSLRDRGSEQFF | TGTGCCAGCAGCTTAAGGGACAGGGGTAGTGAGCAGTTCTTC
TRBJ2-3 | few | TRBV29-1 | - | CSVEGGPRTDTQYF | TGCAGCGTTGAAGGGGGGCCGCGCACAGATACGCAGTATTTT
TRBJ2-1 | - | TRBV2 | TRBD2 | CASRPSGRDYNEQFF | TGTGCCAGCAGACCCAGCGGGAGAGACTACAATGAGCAGTTCTTC
TRBJ2-1 | few | TRBV20-1 | TRBD2 | CSAWSGRMVEQFF | TGCAGTGCTTGGAGCGGGAGAATGGTTGAGCAGTTCTTC
TRBJ2-4 | once | TRBV5-4 | - | CASSLETLSDRPAKNIQYF | TGTGCCAGCAGCTTGGAGACGTTGAGCGATCGCCCAGCCAAAAACATTCAGTACTTC
TRBJ2-5 | - | TRBV7-2 | TRBD1 | CASSLRQGITETQYF | TGTGCCAGCAGCTTACGACAGGGAATAACAGAGACCCAGTACTTC
TRBJ1-2 | - | TRBV14 | TRBD1 | CAGSPLGQGRDYGYTF | TGTGCCGGCAGCCCGCTCGGACAGGGAAGGGACTATGGCTACACCTTC
TRBJ2-7 | - | TRBV4-3 | - | CASSQDGLHNEQYF | TGCGCCAGCAGCCAAGACGGGCTACACAATGAGCAGTACTTC
TRBJ1-1 | - | TRBV29-1 | - | CSVALGATEAFF | TGCAGCGTGGCCCTAGGGGCAACTGAAGCTTTCTTT
TRBJ2-3 | - | TRBV7-2 | - | CASSSLSGRTDTRYF | TGTGCCAGCAGCTCTTTAAGCGGTCGCACAGATACGCGGTATTTT
TRBJ2-7 | - | TRBV9 | TRBD2 | CASSPKTSGMYEQYF | TGTGCCAGCAGCCCCAAGACTAGCGGTATGTACGAGCAGTACTTC
TRBJ2-7 | - | TRBV18 | - | CASSFVTDEQYF | TGTGCCAGCTCATTCGTCACCGACGAGCAGTACTTC
TRBJ2-2 | - | TRBV29-1 | - | CSGVQVHTGELFF | TGCAGCGGTGTCCAGGTTCACACCGGGGAGCTGTTTTTT
TRBJ1-2 | few | TRBV29-1 | - | CSVASGAYGYTF | TGCAGCGTGGCGTCTGGGGCATATGGCTACACCTTC